This T cell receptor (beta chain) was sequenced for a study of technical replicates of blood from a handful of donors. Germline trimming cut 5 bases from V and 3 bases from J; bases unmatched to any gene: 4. There are 14 residues in the CDR3. The germline CDR1 and CDR2 sequences are SGHTA and FQGNSA. Assay: immunoSEQ multiplex PCR; the TCRdb copy retains only in-frame clones and omits some. The data contain 65,000 to 85,000 clones, just under 95% of them singletons. The specimen was T cells isolated from PBMCs. V is TRBV7-2 and J is TRBJ1-1, with 9 bases identical to TRBD1. The receptor was derived from a human donor in good health. This CDR3 is CASSPRTGDTEAFF. In DNA form, the CDR3 reads TGTGCCAGCAGCCCTAGGACAGGGGACACTGAAGCTTTCTTT. Complete variable domain (other parts from reference TRBV7-2 and TRBJ1-1): GAGVSQSPSNKVTEKGKDVELRCDPISGHTALYWYRQSLGQGLEFLIYFQGNSAPDKSGLPSDRFSAERTGGSVSTLTIQRTQQEDSAVYLCASSPRTGDTEAFFGQGTRLTVV.